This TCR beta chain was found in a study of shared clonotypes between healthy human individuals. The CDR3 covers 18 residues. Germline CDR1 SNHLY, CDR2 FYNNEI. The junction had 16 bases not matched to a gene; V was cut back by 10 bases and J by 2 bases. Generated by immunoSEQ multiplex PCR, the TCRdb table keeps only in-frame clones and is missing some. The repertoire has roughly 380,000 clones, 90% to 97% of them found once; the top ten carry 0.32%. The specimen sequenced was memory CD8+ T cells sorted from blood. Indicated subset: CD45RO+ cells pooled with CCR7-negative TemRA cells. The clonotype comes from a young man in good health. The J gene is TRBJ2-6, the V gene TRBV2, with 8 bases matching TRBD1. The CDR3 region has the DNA TGTGCCACCCATAACTCCGGGACAGGCGCCCCTGGGGCCAACGTCCTGACTTTC. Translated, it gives CATHNSGTGAPGANVLTF.